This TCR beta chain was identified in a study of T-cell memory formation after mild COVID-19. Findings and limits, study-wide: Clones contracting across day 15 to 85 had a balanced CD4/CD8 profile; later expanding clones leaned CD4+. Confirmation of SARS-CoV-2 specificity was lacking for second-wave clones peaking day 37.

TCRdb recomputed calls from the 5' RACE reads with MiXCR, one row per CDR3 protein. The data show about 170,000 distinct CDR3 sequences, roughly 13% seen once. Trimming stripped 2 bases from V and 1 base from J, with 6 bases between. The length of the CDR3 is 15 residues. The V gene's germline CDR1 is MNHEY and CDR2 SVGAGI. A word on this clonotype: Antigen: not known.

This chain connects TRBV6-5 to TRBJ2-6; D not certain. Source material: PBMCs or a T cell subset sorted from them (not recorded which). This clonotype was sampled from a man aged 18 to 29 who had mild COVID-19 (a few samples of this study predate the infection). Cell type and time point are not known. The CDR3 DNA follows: TGTGCCAGCAGTTACACGGCGTCTGGGGCCAACGTCCTGACTTTC. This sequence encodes CASSYTASGANVLTF.